A few counts support the clone carrying this TCR beta chain. Its antigen is not known. Germline V CDR1 and CDR2: SQVTM, ANQGSEA. CDR3 length: 14 residues. V lost 7 bases and J lost 2; bases outside the gene matches: 9. Every isolated RNA sample was fully reverse transcribed, so sequencing captured expressed TCRB transcripts. TCRdb keeps only in-frame clones here, not all; method: immunoSEQ multiplex PCR. The sample lists hundreds of thousands of clones, 9.3% seen once, with about 1% in the top ten. A CD45RO/CCR7/CD25/CD127/CD95/CD27 panel sorted naive, central memory, regulatory and stem cell-like memory CD4+ cells. Sorting produced populations that all topped 95% purity. The sample originates from a study of beta chain features in type 1 diabetes. The study, taken as a whole, reports: Whether TCRB rearrangement is influenced by HLA type went unresolved here. There were fewer insertions and more deletions at the VDJ junctions of type 1 diabetes patients. Across all four CD4+ subsets, people with type 1 diabetes showed modestly shorter TCRB CDR3s.

V is TRBV29-1 and J is TRBJ2-3; 7 bases agree with TRBD1. The sample consisted of central memory CD4+ T cells from blood. This clonotype was obtained from a man aged 25-40 years with type 1 diabetes. The CDR3 loop reads CSAETGETTDTQYF. The CDR3 region has the DNA TGCAGCGCCGAAACAGGGGAGACCACAGATACGCAGTATTTT.